The 18 T cell receptor beta chains below all came from one sample that was sequenced in a study of Ad26.COV2.S vaccination and SARS-CoV-2 variants. Clones were read by immunoSEQ multiplex PCR, and TCRdb kept only the in-frame ones, dropping some. Here the sample spans 440,000 or so clones, less than 95% being singletons. This sample's treatment: some 20 received Ad26.COV2.S at low or high dose, single or two shots; 5 received placebo; per-sample allocation not given. Day 63 after the first vaccine or placebo injection was the time point for sampling. This material consisted of peripheral blood, taken in a trial of Ad26.COV2.S vaccine versus placebo. Every receptor here comes from a person between 18 and 60 years old who received the Ad26.COV2.S COVID-19 vaccine or a placebo.

The V and J genes are TRBV10-3 and TRBJ1-5; 8 bases map to TRBD1. With V trimmed by 4 bases and J by 6 bases, 14 bases remained unmatched. The CDR3 spans 17 residues. Germline V CDR1 and CDR2: ENHRY, SYGVKD. The CDR3 region has the DNA TGTGCCATCAGTGGGGACTCCACTACAGGGGGTGGTCAGCCCCAGCATTTT. It encodes CAISGDSTTGGGQPQHF.

V and J are TRBV27 and TRBJ2-1; TRBD2 might be the D (6 bases). The germline V and J ends were trimmed by 5 bases and 9 bases, with 14 bases remaining between them. The CDR3 loop spans 13 amino acids. Germline CDR1 reads MNHEY; CDR2 reads SMNVEV (reference sequence). CDR3 nucleotide sequence: TGTGCCAGCAGTAGCCTAGCGCCCGTTGAGCAGTTCTTC. It translates to CASSSLAPVEQFF.

The chain employs TRBV12-2 and TRBJ1-5. TRBV12-2 is a known pseudogene. The CDR3 length is 14 residues. CDR3 nucleotide sequence: TGTGCAAGTCGCTTGGGTGGGGAGCCTCAGCCCCAGCATTTT. Translating it yields CASRLGGEPQPQHF.

The rearrangement joins TRBV27 to TRBJ2-7; maybe TRBD1 (6 bases). Trimming removed 5 bases from V and 3 bases from J, with 17 bases in between. The CDR3 runs to 15 residues. Germline V lookup: CDR1 MNHEY, CDR2 SMNVEV (reference sequence). The CDR3 DNA is TGTGCCAGCAGTCTCCTCAGGGGTTCCTTCTACGAGCAGTACTTC. Translating gives CASSLLRGSFYEQYF.

The chain links TRBV6-6 to TRBJ2-3, with 7 bases aligning to TRBD2. Germline V gene data show CDR1 as MNHNY and CDR2 as SVGAGI (reference sequence). Trimming removed 6 bases from V and 6 bases from J; junction bases left unmatched: 15. There are 16 residues in the CDR3. The CDR3 nucleotides are TGTGCCAGCAGATACCGTAGTCGCCGGGGGGACGATACGCAGTATTTT. It translates to CASRYRSRRGDDTQYF.

The rearrangement links TRBV5-1 to TRBJ2-7, with 7 bases fitting TRBD1. The V gene end was trimmed by 3 bases and the J gene end by 5 bases; junction bases not matched to a gene: 5. The CDR3 spans 13 residues. Looked up from germline, CDR1 is SGHRS and CDR2 is YFSETQ. The CDR3 reads CASSSDRFHEQYF. CDR3 in DNA: TGCGCCAGCAGCTCGGACAGGTTCCACGAGCAGTACTTC.

The chain has TRBV24-1 and TRBJ1-5, with D unclear. Germline CDR1 and CDR2: KGHDR and SFDVKD. Trimming pared 1 base from V and 9 bases from J, leaving 6 bases between. CDR3 length equals 12 residues. DNA of the CDR3: TGTGCCACCAGTGATTTCGGGTGGCCCCAGCATTTT. Protein: CATSDFGWPQHF.

This rearrangement joins TRBV19 to TRBJ2-1; TRBD2 aligns across 10 bases. This CDR3 has 16 residues. Per the germline V gene, CDR1 is LNHDA and CDR2 is SQIVND (reference sequence). The ends lost 4 bases at V and 6 bases at J; junction bases unmatched: 9. CDR3 DNA sequence: TGTGCCAGTAGTAAGCTAGCGGGAGATGCCTTCAATGAGCAGTTCTTC. Residues: CASSKLAGDAFNEQFF. The full variable domain, with the rest looked up from reference TRBV19 and TRBJ2-1, is DGGITQSPKYLFRKEGQNVTLSCEQNLNHDAMYWYRQDPGQGLRLIYYSQIVNDFQKGDIAEGYSVSREKKESFPLTVTSAQKNPTAFYLCASSKLAGDAFNEQFFGPGTRLTVL.

The V and J genes are TRBV6-2 or TRBV6-3 and TRBJ1-1; weak D call: TRBD1 (6 bases). The CDR3 extends over 18 amino acids. CDR1 and CDR2 from the germline V gene are MNHEY and SVGEGT. Deletions cut 2 bases from V and 0 bases from J, with 19 bases between. CDR3 protein: CASSYGRRGGNMNTEAFF. CDR3 nucleotide sequence: TGTGCCAGCAGTTACGGTCGAAGGGGGGGGAACATGAACACTGAAGCTTTCTTT.

CDR3 nucleotides: TGTGCCAGCAGAGCCAGGGGGTGGGTGCAGTACTTC. Encoded protein: CASRARGWVQYF. The chain joins TRBV28 to TRBJ2-7; TRBD1 matches at 7 bases. Per germline, CDR1 MDHEN and CDR2 SYDVKM. With V trimmed by 6 bases and J by 9 bases, 8 bases remained unmatched. The CDR3 runs to 12 residues.

V and J are TRBV5-1 and TRBJ2-3; D is uncertain. In germline, CDR1 is SGHRS, CDR2 YFSETQ. V was trimmed by 3 bases and J by 2 bases, leaving 13 bases between them. This CDR3 has 15 residues. The CDR3 region is CASSSQRSNTDTQYF. In DNA, the CDR3 is TGCGCCAGCAGCTCACAAAGATCTAACACAGATACGCAGTATTTT.

The rearrangement uses TRBV28 and TRBJ2-2, with a tentative D call TRBD2 (5 bases). The germline CDR1 and CDR2 sequences are MDHEN and SYDVKM. The V end lost 2 bases, the J end lost 4 bases, and 8 bases lay between the germline ends. The CDR3 length is 14 residues. This CDR3 reads CASSLAGATGELFF. The CDR3 DNA is TGTGCCAGCAGTTTAGCGGGCGCCACCGGGGAGCTGTTTTTT.

J is TRBJ2-7 and V is TRBV27; TRBD1 aligns across 7 bases. This CDR3 comprises 13 residues. The V segment lost 1 base and the J segment 6 bases; nucleotides outside the gene matches: 3. Germline CDR1 reads MNHEY; CDR2 reads SMNVEV (reference sequence). In DNA, the CDR3 is TGTGCCAGCAGTTTATGGGCAGGGGGCGAGCAGTACTTC. The encoded protein is CASSLWAGGEQYF.

The chain combines TRBV7-3 with TRBJ2-7, with TRBD2 matching over 8 bases. Germline V gene data show CDR1 as SGHTA and CDR2 as FQGTGA. The V gene end was trimmed by 1 base and the J gene end by 2 bases; junction bases not matched to a gene: 4. The CDR3 covers 15 residues. Here the CDR3 reads CASSLSPGLAYEQYF. As DNA, the CDR3 is TGTGCCAGCAGCTTAAGTCCGGGACTAGCCTACGAGCAGTACTTC.

The chain combines TRBV7-9 with TRBJ1-2; TRBD1 might be the D (6 bases). Between the trimmed V and J ends, which lost 4 bases and 8 bases, there was a span of 17 bases. Germline values: CDR1 SEHNR, CDR2 FQNEAQ (reference sequence). The CDR3 spans 14 residues. CDR3 sequence: CASSSALQGNGYTF. CDR3 in DNA: TGTGCCAGCAGCTCCGCCTTACAGGGTAACGGCTACACCTTC.

This clone came up once. CDR3 coding DNA: TGTGCCAGCAGCCAAGATTGGGGACTAGACAATGAGCAGTTCTTC. Its protein is CASSQDWGLDNEQFF. V is TRBV14 and J is TRBJ2-1; the match to TRBD2 covers 8 bases. Looked up from germline, CDR1 is SGHDN and CDR2 is FVKESK. CDR3 length: 15 amino acids. Trimming cost V 0 bases and J 5 bases; bases outside gene matches: 3.

This rearrangement joins TRBV7-3 to TRBJ2-7, with 9 bases lining up with TRBD1. The germline V gene encodes CDR1 SGHTA and CDR2 FQGTGA. Trimming at V came to 5 bases and at J to 2 bases, leaving 7 bases not matched to a gene. This CDR3 comprises 15 residues. The CDR3: CASSPGQGSAYEQYF. The DNA for the CDR3 is TGTGCCAGCAGCCCCGGACAGGGGAGCGCCTACGAGCAGTACTTC.

The rearrangement links TRBV5-6 to TRBJ1-2; 11 nucleotides agree with TRBD1. Germline V gene lookup returns CDR1 SGHDT and CDR2 YYEEEE. This CDR3 has 15 amino acids. The V and J ends lost 4 bases and 3 bases, in that order; junction bases with no gene match: 5. The CDR3 DNA is TGTGCCAGCAGCCCGGACAGGGGGCTCGACTATGGCTACACCTTC. Translating it yields CASSPDRGLDYGYTF.